This T cell receptor (beta chain) is from a study of blood T cells in healthy people across ages. Study results and caveats: More naive CD4+ cells and higher diversity were found in long-lived than in aged donors. In older individuals, TCR beta diversity per million T cells was lower, falling roughly linearly with age.

Comment on this clonotype: Its matching antigen is unknown.

In terms of origin and age, donors were healthy Caucasian individuals from Russia aged 6 to 90. Roughly 10 milliliters of peripheral blood were drawn from each donor. Alongside a J-beta primer mix, a sample-barcoded 5' primer served in a second PCR lasting roughly 6 to 11 cycles. TCRdb redid the calling of the 5' RACE reads with MiXCR, one entry per CDR3 protein. The sample records about 1.4 million distinct CDR3 sequences, approximately 63% being singletons. The ends were cut back, 1 base at V and 3 bases at J, with 9 bases in the middle. Germline CDR1 LGHNA, CDR2 YSLEER. There are 15 residues in the CDR3.

The specimen was blood. This receptor was obtained from a man younger than 35 in good health. J is TRBJ2-2 and V is TRBV4-3; D remains ambiguous. The CDR3 sequence is CASSQGQTDTGELFF. The DNA for the CDR3 is TGCGCCAGCAGCCAAGGTCAAACCGACACCGGGGAGCTGTTTTTT.